Below are 15 T cell receptor beta chains sequenced from a single sample in a study of T-cell memory formation after mild COVID-19. A single record per CDR3 protein comes from TCRdb applying MiXCR to the 5' RACE reads. The sample contains 340,000 or so distinct CDR3 sequences, under 15% of which appear only once. The specimen was PBMCs or a T cell subset sorted from them (not recorded which). These receptors all come from a man younger than 35 who had mild COVID-19 (a few samples of this study predate the infection). Cell type and time point are not known.

This clonotype has only a few counts. Here the CDR3 reads CSAKKQPENTEAFF. The CDR3 DNA reads TGCAGTGCTAAGAAACAGCCAGAGAACACTGAAGCTTTCTTT. The chain carries TRBV20-1 and TRBJ1-1; no firm D call. The V and J ends lost 4 bases and 1 base respectively, with 13 bases between them. CDR1 DFQATT and CDR2 SNEGSKA come from the germline V gene (reference sequence). This CDR3 has 14 amino acids.

The chain combines TRBV6-5 with TRBJ2-7; D is ambiguous. This CDR3 region has 14 residues. V was trimmed by 4 bases and J by 2 bases, leaving 12 bases between them. The germline CDR1 and CDR2 sequences are MNHEY and SVGAGI. The CDR3 loop reads CASSFAGLTYEQYF. CDR3 nucleotides: TGTGCCAGCAGTTTCGCCGGGTTAACCTACGAGCAGTACTTC.

In its sample, this clonotype was seen a few times. The chain carries TRBV6-5 and TRBJ1-5; TRBD1 matches at 7 bases. Germline CDR1 reads MNHEY; CDR2 reads SVGAGI. The CDR3 covers 14 residues. J lost 6 bases, V lost 5 bases, and 7 bases had no gene match. CDR3 protein: CASSPQGGGQPQHF. The CDR3 coding sequence is TGTGCCAGCAGTCCCCAAGGGGGCGGTCAGCCCCAGCATTTT.

The chain is built from TRBV20-1 and TRBJ2-5; TRBD2 matches 8 bases. J was trimmed by 1 base and V by 6 bases; bases with no gene match: 4. Germline CDR1 and CDR2: DFQATT and SNEGSKA (reference sequence). The CDR3 consists of 13 residues. The CDR3 loop is CSAGTRAQETQYF. The CDR3 DNA sequence: TGCAGTGCCGGGACTAGGGCCCAAGAGACCCAGTACTTC.

This chain joins TRBV11-2 and TRBJ1-1; weak D call: TRBD1 (5 bases). The CDR3 consists of 16 residues. Trimming removed 4 bases at V and 2 bases at J, with 17 bases between. Per germline, CDR1 SGHAT and CDR2 FQNNGV. The CDR3 sequence: CASSWGGMSDNTEAFF. The CDR3, as DNA: TGTGCCAGCAGCTGGGGGGGGATGAGTGACAACACTGAAGCTTTCTTT.

This clonotype was recorded a few times. This rearrangement joins TRBV28 to TRBJ2-1; no definite D call. Germline V gene data show CDR1 as MDHEN and CDR2 as SYDVKM. The V end was cut by 7 bases, the J end by 6 bases, with 13 bases between. The CDR3 totals 13 residues. The CDR3 here is CASTSPNPNEQFF. CDR3 bases: TGTGCCAGCACCAGTCCAAATCCCAATGAGCAGTTCTTC.

Only a few counts were recorded for this clonotype. The chain employs TRBV9 and TRBJ2-1; 9 bases agree with TRBD1. With 2 bases clipped from V and 6 bases from J, the junction kept 3 bases outside the gene matches. Germline V gene lookup returns CDR1 SGDLS and CDR2 YYNGEE. The CDR3 length is 14 residues. This CDR3 reads CASSVTGGSNEQFF. The CDR3 region has the DNA TGTGCCAGCAGCGTCACAGGGGGCTCCAATGAGCAGTTCTTC.

This clonotype has a count of ten or more. The gene calls are TRBV11-3 and TRBJ2-1, with TRBD2 identical over 13 bases. CDR3 length: 19 amino acids. V dropped 5 bases and J dropped 1; count of bases not matched to a gene: 11. CDR1 and CDR2 (germline): SGHNT, YENEEA. CDR3 sequence (DNA): TGTGCCAGCAGCCCGGCCCTGACTAGCGGGGGGCGTTCCTACAATGAGCAGTTCTTC. Protein product: CASSPALTSGGRSYNEQFF. Combining the CDR3 with reference TRBV11-3 and TRBJ2-1 gives the whole variable domain EAGVVQSPRYKIIEKKQPVAFWCNPISGHNTLYWYLQNLGQGPELLIRYENEEAVDDSQLPKDRFSAERLKGVDSTLKIQPAELGDSAVYLCASSPALTSGGRSYNEQFFGPGTRLTVL.

V usage is TRBV12-3 or TRBV12-4 and J usage is TRBJ1-6, with a weak D call TRBD1 (5 bases). The CDR3 is 12 amino acids. With 6 bases removed from V and 8 bases from J, the gap between germline ends came to 8 bases. The CDR3 coding sequence is TGTGCCAGCAGCCAACAGGATTCACCCCTCCACTTT. Its protein is CASSQQDSPLHF.

This clonotype turned up a few times. The chain uses TRBV15 and TRBJ2-5; TRBD1 matches 7 bases. CDR1 is LNHNV, CDR2 YYDKDF, per germline (reference sequence). Losses at the gene ends were 8 bases for V and 1 base for J; bases not matched to a gene: 7. The CDR3 has 14 amino acids. As DNA, the CDR3 is TGTGCCACCGCAGAAACAGGGGCCCAAGAGACCCAGTACTTC. Translated: CATAETGAQETQYF.

Only a few counts were recorded for this clonotype. The gene calls are TRBV5-1 and TRBJ2-7, with 7 bases aligning to TRBD1. The CDR3 runs to 17 residues. The V and J ends lost 1 base and 2 bases, in that order; junction bases with no gene match: 12. The germline gives CDR1 SGHRS, CDR2 YFSETQ. CDR3 in amino acids: CASSLIWAAGGAYEQYF. The CDR3 nucleotides read TGCGCCAGCAGCTTGATATGGGCGGCAGGGGGAGCCTACGAGCAGTACTTC.

There are many counts of this clonotype. The chain is built from TRBV7-2 and TRBJ2-7; D may be TRBD1 (5 bases). The CDR3 totals 15 residues. Germline CDR1 is SGHTA and CDR2 is FQGNSA. Trimming stripped 5 bases from V and 3 bases from J, with 17 bases between. For the CDR3, the DNA is TGTGCCAGCAGCCTCGAATGGGCAGGGTTCTACGAGCAGTACTTC. It is translated as CASSLEWAGFYEQYF.

This clonotype came up a few times. The CDR3 reads CASSSAAGTDTQYF. The CDR3 nucleotides read TGTGCCAGCAGTAGCGCGGCCGGCACAGATACGCAGTATTTT. The V gene is TRBV12-3 or TRBV12-4, the J gene TRBJ2-3; no definite D call. The ends were cut back, 5 bases at V and 1 base at J, with 10 bases in the middle. CDR3 length equals 14 residues.

In this sample, this clonotype turned up a few times. This chain uses TRBV12-3 or TRBV12-4 with TRBJ2-3, with D perhaps assigned TRBD1 or TRBD2 (6 bases each). Trimming cost V 1 base and J 3 bases, with 11 bases left between them. The CDR3 has 15 residues. DNA for the CDR3: TGTGCCAGCAGTTTAGGGGGGGCCGTTACAGATACGCAGTATTTT. Translation gives CASSLGGAVTDTQYF.

This clonotype has only a few counts. The chain uses TRBV7-2 and TRBJ1-6; D is unclear. Between the trimmed V and J ends, which lost 5 bases and 7 bases, there was a span of 3 bases. The germline CDR1 and CDR2 sequences are SGHTA and FQGNSA. The CDR3 consists of 11 residues. The DNA for the CDR3 is TGTGCCAGCAGCGCAAATTCACCCCTCCACTTT. Translated, it gives CASSANSPLHF.